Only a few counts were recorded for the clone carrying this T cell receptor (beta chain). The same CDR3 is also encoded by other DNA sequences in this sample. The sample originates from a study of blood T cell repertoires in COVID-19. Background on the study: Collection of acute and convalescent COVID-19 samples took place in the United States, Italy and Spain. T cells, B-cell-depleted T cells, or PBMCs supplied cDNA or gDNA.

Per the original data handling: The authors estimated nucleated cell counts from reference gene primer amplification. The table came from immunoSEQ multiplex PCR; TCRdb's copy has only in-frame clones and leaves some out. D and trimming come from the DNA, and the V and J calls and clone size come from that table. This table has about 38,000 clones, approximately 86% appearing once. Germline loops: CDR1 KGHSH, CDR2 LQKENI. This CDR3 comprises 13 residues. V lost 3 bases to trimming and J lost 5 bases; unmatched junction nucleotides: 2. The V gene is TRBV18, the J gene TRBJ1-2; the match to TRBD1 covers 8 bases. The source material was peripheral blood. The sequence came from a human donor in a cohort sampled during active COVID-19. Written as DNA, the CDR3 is TGTGCCAGCTCACCGGACAGGGTTTATGGCTACACCTTC. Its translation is CASSPDRVYGYTF.